These 7 T cell receptor beta chains originate from one sample sequenced in a study of graft-versus-host responses after intestinal transplantation. Assay: immunoSEQ multiplex PCR; the TCRdb copy retains only in-frame clones and omits some. The sample includes 77,000 or so clones, about 90% of them seen just once. Sequences were derived from PBMCs, sampled 98 days after intestinal transplantation. The receptors were gathered from a human patient who received an intestinal transplant, so some T cells may come from the graft donor.

A single count supports this clone. The CDR3 region is CASTAGGRSYEQYF. CDR3 sequence (DNA): TGTGCCAGCACCGCGGGAGGGAGAAGCTACGAGCAGTACTTC. This chain uses TRBV2 with TRBJ2-7; 9 nucleotides match TRBD2. Trimming at V came to 7 bases and at J to 3 bases, leaving 7 bases not matched to a gene. CDR3 length: 14 residues. Germline V gives CDR1 SNHLY, CDR2 FYNNEI.

Note on this clone: Compared with germline, one end of the junction differs, possibly owing to a read error. This chain links TRBV19 with TRBJ2-7; D is unclear. The CDR3 runs to 14 residues. Germline-derived CDR1 and CDR2 are LNHDA and SQIVND (reference sequence). CDR3: CASSIMVSSSEQYF. The DNA for the CDR3 is TGTGCCAGTAGTATAATGGTCTCCTCCTCCGAGCAGTACTTC.

The chain is built from TRBV9 and TRBJ2-5; 7 bases align to TRBD2. CDR3 size: 16 residues. Trimming cost V 1 base and J 4 bases; bases outside gene matches: 10. Germline V gives CDR1 SGDLS, CDR2 YYNGEE. The CDR3 DNA reads TGTGCCAGCAGCGTAAACTCGCTAGCGGAACTAGAGACCCAGTACTTC. Protein product: CASSVNSLAELETQYF.

This chain connects TRBV4-1 to TRBJ2-7, with D possibly matching TRBD2 (7 bases). CDR3 size: 15 residues. From germline, CDR1 is MGHRA and CDR2 YSYEKL. V gave up 1 base and J gave up 5 bases, with 15 bases separating them. CDR3 amino acids: CASSQVWGGSDEQYF. CDR3 nucleotides: TGCGCCAGCAGCCAAGTTTGGGGGGGCAGCGACGAGCAGTACTTC.

The chain combines TRBV4-2 with TRBJ2-7, with a weak D call TRBD2 (5 bases). The CDR3 has 15 amino acids. Germline V CDR1 and CDR2: LGHNA, YNFKEQ. The V end was cut by 0 bases, the J end by 3 bases, with 12 bases between. The CDR3 DNA sequence: TGTGCCAGCAGCCAAGATATCGAGCGGATCTACGAGCAGTACTTC. Translation gives CASSQDIERIYEQYF.

This chain joins TRBV5-1 and TRBJ2-6; TRBD2 agrees at 12 bases. V shed 2 bases and J 5 bases; nucleotides not matched to a gene: 8. Per the germline V gene, CDR1 is SGHRS and CDR2 is YFSETQ. The length of the CDR3 is 18 residues. The CDR3 bases are TGCGCCAGCAGCTTTGGGACTAGCGGGTCCTATTGGGCCAACGTCCTGACTTTC. Amino acid sequence: CASSFGTSGSYWANVLTF.

V is TRBV4-1 and J is TRBJ2-4; D gene ambiguous. V dropped 0 bases and J dropped 3 bases, with 9 bases sitting between them. The CDR3 sequence is 15 residues long. Looked up from germline, CDR1 is MGHRA and CDR2 is YSYEKL. The chain's CDR3 is CASSQERQRKNIQYF. The DNA of the CDR3 is TGCGCCAGCAGCCAAGAGCGGCAGCGCAAAAACATTCAGTACTTC.